Listed here are 15 T cell receptor beta chains from one sample, sequenced in a study of cytomegalovirus exposure and HLA in healthy donors. 60 Vbeta and 13 Jbeta primers were used in PCR. Data came from immunoSEQ multiplex PCR; TCRdb stores just in-frame clones and leaves some out. The sample carries more than 110,000 clones, roughly 80% recorded once. Sequenced material: PBMCs. All receptors come from a woman aged 50 to 60 in good health and CMV-seropositive.

V is TRBV7-2 and J is TRBJ2-7; D may be TRBD2 (5 bases). V dropped 5 bases and J dropped 4 bases, with 12 bases sitting between them. Germline values: CDR1 SGHTA, CDR2 FQGNSA. The CDR3 sequence is 13 residues long. CDR3 loop: CASSPWAGYEQYF. In DNA, the CDR3 is TGTGCCAGCAGCCCATGGGCGGGTTACGAGCAGTACTTC.

The chain uses TRBV28 and TRBJ2-2, with 7 bases identical to TRBD1. Losses at the gene ends were 8 bases for V and 1 base for J; bases not matched to a gene: 7. This CDR3 contains 15 residues. The germline CDR1 and CDR2 sequences are MDHEN and SYDVKM. CDR3 sequence (DNA): TGTGCCAGCGTCCGGACAGGAGTGAACACCGGGGAGCTGTTTTTT. Its protein is CASVRTGVNTGELFF. Filled out from reference TRBV28 and TRBJ2-2, the complete variable domain reads DVKVTQSSRYLVKRTGEKVFLECVQDMDHENMFWYRQDPGLGLRLIYFSYDVKMKEKGDIPEGYSVSREKKERFSLILESASTNQTSMYLCASVRTGVNTGELFFGEGSRLTVL.

The chain uses TRBV10-3 and TRBJ1-1; TRBD1 is a possible D gene (5 bases). V was shortened by 0 bases and J by 6 bases, with 8 bases between the two germline ends. This CDR3 has 13 amino acids. CDR1 and CDR2 from the germline V gene are ENHRY and SYGVKD. The CDR3: CAISESGRSEAFF. CDR3 bases: TGTGCCATCAGTGAGTCGGGGCGCTCTGAAGCTTTCTTT.

This clone was seen just once. The chain joins TRBV4-2 to TRBJ1-5; 9 positions agree with TRBD1. Germline-derived CDR1 and CDR2 are LGHNA and YNFKEQ. The CDR3 consists of 19 residues. The ends lost 5 bases at V and 3 bases at J; junction bases unmatched: 17. The CDR3 sequence: CASSDSRDRAYEVNQPQHF. The CDR3 DNA is TGTGCCAGCAGCGACTCCCGGGACAGGGCTTATGAGGTCAATCAGCCCCAGCATTTT.

The rearrangement joins TRBV28 to TRBJ2-2, with a weak D call TRBD1 (6 bases). V was pared by 6 bases and J by 4 bases, with 9 bases between. Germline V gives CDR1 MDHEN, CDR2 SYDVKM. CDR3 length: 13 amino acids. The CDR3 protein is CASRQGSTGELFF. Here the CDR3 DNA reads TGTGCCAGCAGACAGGGTAGCACCGGGGAGCTGTTTTTT.

This chain links TRBV6-5 with TRBJ1-5; TRBD1 matches at 9 bases. Losses at the gene ends were 7 bases for V and 4 bases for J; bases not matched to a gene: 5. Germline loops: CDR1 MNHEY, CDR2 SVGAGI. CDR3 size: 14 residues. DNA for the CDR3: TGTGCCAGCATCCAGGGACAGGGAAATCAGCCCCAGCATTTT. This translates into CASIQGQGNQPQHF.

This clone appeared a few times. The chain recombines TRBV19 with TRBJ1-4; the match to TRBD1 covers 7 bases. CDR1 and CDR2 (germline): LNHDA, SQIVND (reference sequence). With V trimmed by 7 bases and J by 5 bases, 1 base remained unmatched. CDR3 size: 12 residues. The CDR3 loop reads CASKQGNEKLFF. In DNA, the CDR3 is TGTGCCAGTAAACAGGGGAATGAAAAACTGTTTTTT. Using reference TRBV19 and TRBJ1-4 for the parts outside the CDR3, the full variable domain is DGGITQSPKYLFRKEGQNVTLSCEQNLNHDAMYWYRQDPGQGLRLIYYSQIVNDFQKGDIAEGYSVSREKKESFPLTVTSAQKNPTAFYLCASKQGNEKLFFGSGTQLSVL.

This clone was counted a single time. The chain is built from TRBV4-1 and TRBJ2-5; possibly TRBD2 for D (5 bases). The CDR3 loop spans 13 amino acids. V was clipped by 5 bases and J by 3 bases, with 10 bases between them. Germline V gives CDR1 MGHRA, CDR2 YSYEKL. CDR3 nucleotides: TGCGCCAGCAGCTTCGGACTGAAAGAGACCCAGTACTTC. This encodes CASSFGLKETQYF.

The chain combines TRBV5-6 with TRBJ2-3, with 10 bases fitting TRBD1. The CDR3 is 15 amino acids. Unmatched junction bases numbered 7, after V lost 7 bases and J lost 2 bases. CDR1 and CDR2 from the germline V gene are SGHDT and YYEEEE. CDR3 protein: CASGAGTGATDTQYF. The CDR3 bases are TGTGCCAGCGGCGCCGGGACAGGGGCCACAGATACGCAGTATTTT.

This chain joins TRBV6-6 and TRBJ2-5; possible D gene TRBD1, 5 bases. The V end was cut by 4 bases, the J end by 1 base, with 10 bases between. Germline CDR1 is MNHNY and CDR2 is SVGAGI (reference sequence). The CDR3 runs to 14 residues. The CDR3 is CASSSTALQETQYF. The CDR3 DNA sequence: TGTGCCAGCAGTTCGACAGCACTCCAAGAGACCCAGTACTTC.

J is TRBJ2-5 and V is TRBV29-1; the match to TRBD2 covers 12 bases. The CDR3 sequence is 15 residues long. V trimming: 1 base; J trimming: 4 bases; junction bases outside the gene matches: 4. Germline V CDR1 and CDR2: SQVTM, ANQGSEA. Here the CDR3 DNA reads TGCAGCGTTGAAGGGCTAGCGGGGGGGGTAGAGACCCAGTACTTC. Translation: CSVEGLAGGVETQYF.

The chain uses TRBV9 and TRBJ2-2; 7 bases match TRBD1. Germline values: CDR1 SGDLS, CDR2 YYNGEE. The CDR3 sequence is 16 residues long. Trimming took 4 bases from V and 4 from J; bases not matched to a gene: 10. The CDR3 sequence: CASSQLGQVITGELFF. The CDR3 nucleotides are TGTGCCAGCAGCCAACTCGGACAGGTTATCACCGGGGAGCTGTTTTTT.

The chain combines TRBV14 with TRBJ1-3, with TRBD1 matching over 7 bases. Germline trimming cut 2 bases from V and 0 bases from J; bases unmatched to any gene: 1. The germline V gene has CDR1 SGHDN and CDR2 FVKESK. This CDR3 spans 15 amino acids. CDR3 DNA sequence: TGTGCCAGCAGCCAACAGGGGGGCTCTGGAAACACCATATATTTT. It translates to CASSQQGGSGNTIYF. The variable domain in full, with the rest retrieved from reference TRBV14 and TRBJ1-3, is EAGVTQFPSHSVIEKGQTVTLRCDPISGHDNLYWYRRVMGKEIKFLLHFVKESKQDESGMPNNRFLAERTGGTYSTLKVQPAELEDSGVYFCASSQQGGSGNTIYFGEGSWLTVV.

The genes are TRBV7-2 and TRBJ1-3, with a weak D call TRBD1 (6 bases). The ends were cut back, 7 bases at V and 0 bases at J, with 16 bases in the middle. Germline values: CDR1 SGHTA, CDR2 FQGNSA. The CDR3 spans 16 residues. CDR3 in amino acids: CASTQQGTLSGNTIYF. CDR3 nucleotides: TGTGCCAGCACCCAACAGGGAACCCTCTCTGGAAACACCATATATTTT.

This clone was observed a single time. V gene TRBV4-1 combines with J gene TRBJ1-1; 8 nucleotides align to TRBD1. The CDR3 consists of 17 residues. Germline CDR1 and CDR2: MGHRA and YSYEKL. J lost 1 base, V lost 3 bases, and 10 bases had no gene match. This CDR3 reads CASSQDGQGARNTEAFF. CDR3 coding DNA: TGCGCCAGCAGCCAGGATGGGCAGGGGGCGAGGAACACTGAAGCTTTCTTT.